The sequence of this T cell receptor beta chain was determined in a study of shared clonotypes between healthy human individuals. CD45RA-negative memory and CD45RA+ naive subsets were split from the CD4+ cells. In the authors' methods: From ImmunoSEQ came sequences covering only the junction and carrying no quality scores, so filtering differed. Profiled with immunoSEQ multiplex PCR; TCRdb holds only in-frame clones, not every one. D and trimming were read from the DNA, whereas the V and J calls and clone size are those reported in that table. The sample yields fewer than 3 million clones, about 90% seen once. With respect to this clone: The antigen remains unidentified.

Overall study results and limits: Rarefaction gave evidence that sorted-subset sequencing remained incomplete despite large depth.

The germline V gene encodes CDR1 SGHAT and CDR2 FQNNGV. The ends were cut back, 0 bases at V and 0 bases at J, with 9 bases in the middle. The CDR3 spans 15 residues. Specimen: naive CD4+ T cells from PBMCs. As to subset: CD45RA+ positively selected. The chain is built from TRBV11-2 and TRBJ2-7; D gene unclear. The sequence derives from a man younger than 35 in good health. Some clones in this sample may be carry-over from other donors' samples. This CDR3 reads CASSLEPGTSYEQYF. The CDR3 nucleotides are TGTGCCAGCAGCTTAGAACCGGGTACCTCCTACGAGCAGTACTTC.